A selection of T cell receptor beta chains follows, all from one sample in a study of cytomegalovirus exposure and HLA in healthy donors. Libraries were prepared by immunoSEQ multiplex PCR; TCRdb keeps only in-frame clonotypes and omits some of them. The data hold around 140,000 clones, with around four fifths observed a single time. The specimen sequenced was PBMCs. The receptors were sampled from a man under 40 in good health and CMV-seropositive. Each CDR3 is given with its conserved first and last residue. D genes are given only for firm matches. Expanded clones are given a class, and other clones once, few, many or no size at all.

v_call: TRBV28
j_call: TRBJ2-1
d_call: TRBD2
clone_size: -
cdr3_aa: CASSPYSGSLGEQFF
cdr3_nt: TGTGCCAGCAGTCCATATAGCGGGAGTCTGGGTGAGCAGTTCTTC

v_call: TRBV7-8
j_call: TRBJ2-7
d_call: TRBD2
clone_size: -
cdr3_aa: CASSLAQFGTTSYEQYF
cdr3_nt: TGTGCCAGCAGCTTAGCGCAATTCGGGACTACCTCCTACGAGCAGTACTTC

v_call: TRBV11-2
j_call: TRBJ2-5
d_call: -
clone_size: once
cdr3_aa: CASSSRVRQETQYF
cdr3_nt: TGTGCCAGCAGCTCGAGGGTACGGCAAGAGACCCAGTACTTC

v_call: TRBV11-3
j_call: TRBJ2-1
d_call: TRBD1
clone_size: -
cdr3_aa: CASSTTGTGVYNEQFF
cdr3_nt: TGTGCCAGCAGTACTACCGGGACAGGGGTGTACAATGAGCAGTTCTTC

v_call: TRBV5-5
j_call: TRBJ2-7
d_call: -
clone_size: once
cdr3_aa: CASSRTPPSSYEQYF
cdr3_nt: TGTGCCAGCAGCCGGACTCCTCCATCCTCCTACGAGCAGTACTTC

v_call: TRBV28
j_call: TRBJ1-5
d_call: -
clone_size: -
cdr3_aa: CASSLQGSLNQPQHF
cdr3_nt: TGTGCCAGCAGTTTACAGGGCAGCCTCAATCAGCCCCAGCATTTT

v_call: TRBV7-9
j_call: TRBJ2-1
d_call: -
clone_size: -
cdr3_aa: CASSLGGFGNEQFF
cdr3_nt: TGTGCCAGCAGCTTAGGAGGGTTTGGGAATGAGCAGTTCTTC

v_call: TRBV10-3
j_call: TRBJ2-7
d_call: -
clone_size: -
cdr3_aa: CAIRSREGGGGEQYF
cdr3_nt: TGTGCCATCAGATCCCGGGAAGGGGGTGGAGGCGAGCAGTACTTC

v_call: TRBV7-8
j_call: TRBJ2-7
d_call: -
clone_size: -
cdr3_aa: CASSFASVPSDEQYF
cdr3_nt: TGTGCCAGCAGCTTCGCTAGCGTTCCGAGTGACGAGCAGTACTTC

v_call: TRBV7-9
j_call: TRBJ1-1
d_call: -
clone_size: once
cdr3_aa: CASSRVGAGNTEAFF
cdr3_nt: TGTGCCAGCAGCCGGGTAGGGGCTGGGAACACTGAAGCTTTCTTT

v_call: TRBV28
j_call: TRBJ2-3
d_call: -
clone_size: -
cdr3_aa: CASSFGGGGGTDTQYF
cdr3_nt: TGTGCCAGCAGTTTTGGCGGTGGCGGGGGCACAGATACGCAGTATTTT

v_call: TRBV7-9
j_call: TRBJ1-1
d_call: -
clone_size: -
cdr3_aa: CASSLVQHAEAFF
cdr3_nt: TGTGCCAGCAGCTTAGTCCAACATGCTGAAGCTTTCTTT

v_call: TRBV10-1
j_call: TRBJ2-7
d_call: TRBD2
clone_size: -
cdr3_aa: CASSPTIAAGGSYEQYF
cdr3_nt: TGCGCCAGCAGTCCCACGATCGCAGCGGGAGGATCGTACGAGCAGTACTTC

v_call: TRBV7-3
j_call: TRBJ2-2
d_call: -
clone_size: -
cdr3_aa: CASSPQGIDTGELFF
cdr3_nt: TGTGCCAGCAGCCCACAGGGAATTGACACCGGGGAGCTGTTTTTT

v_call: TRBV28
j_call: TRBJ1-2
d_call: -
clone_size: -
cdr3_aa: CASSLKGEYGYTF
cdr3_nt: TGTGCCAGCAGTTTAAAAGGGGAATATGGCTACACCTTC

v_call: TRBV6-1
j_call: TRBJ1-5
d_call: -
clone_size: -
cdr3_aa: CASSEALRGQPQHF
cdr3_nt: TGTGCCAGCAGTGAAGCGCTAAGGGGACAGCCCCAGCATTTT

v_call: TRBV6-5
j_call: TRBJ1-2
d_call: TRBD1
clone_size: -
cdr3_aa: CASSSGTGGEFYGYTF
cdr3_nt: TGTGCCAGCAGTTCCGGGACAGGGGGCGAGTTCTATGGCTACACCTTC

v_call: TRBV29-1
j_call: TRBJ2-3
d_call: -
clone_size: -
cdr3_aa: CSVARGTAHTDTQYF
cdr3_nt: TGCAGCGTTGCTCGGGGGACTGCCCACACAGATACGCAGTATTTT

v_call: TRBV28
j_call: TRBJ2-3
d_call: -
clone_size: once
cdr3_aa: CASRPPATHTQYF
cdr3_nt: TGTGCCAGCAGGCCACCTGCAACTCATACGCAGTATTTT

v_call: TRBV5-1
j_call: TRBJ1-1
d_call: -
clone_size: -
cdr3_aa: CASSLLGPAGTEAFF
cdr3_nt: TGCGCCAGCAGCTTGCTCGGCCCCGCGGGCACTGAAGCTTTCTTT

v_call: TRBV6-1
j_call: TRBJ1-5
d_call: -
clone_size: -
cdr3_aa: CASSASGTRNQPQHF
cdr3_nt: TGTGCCAGCAGTGCTTCCGGGACACGTAATCAGCCCCAGCATTTT

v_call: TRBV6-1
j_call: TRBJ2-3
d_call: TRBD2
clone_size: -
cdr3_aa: CASSDAGGDTQYF
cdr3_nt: TGTGCCAGCAGTGATGCGGGGGGAGATACGCAGTATTTT

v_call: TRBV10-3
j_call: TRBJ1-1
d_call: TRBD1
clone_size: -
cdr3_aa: CATQGASEAFF
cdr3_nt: TGTGCCACCCAGGGGGCGTCTGAAGCTTTCTTT

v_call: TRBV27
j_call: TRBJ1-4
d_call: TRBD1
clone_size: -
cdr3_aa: CASSLTGGDEKLFF
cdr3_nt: TGTGCCAGCAGTTTGACAGGGGGGGACGAAAAACTGTTTTTT

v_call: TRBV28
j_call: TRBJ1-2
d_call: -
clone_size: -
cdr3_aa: CASSPDSSGYGYTF
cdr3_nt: TGTGCCAGCAGCCCGGACAGTTCCGGCTATGGCTACACCTTC

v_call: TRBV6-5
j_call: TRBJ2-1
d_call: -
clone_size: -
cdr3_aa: CASSSPGGAYNEQFF
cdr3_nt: TGTGCCAGCAGTTCGCCGGGGGGCGCTTACAATGAGCAGTTCTTC

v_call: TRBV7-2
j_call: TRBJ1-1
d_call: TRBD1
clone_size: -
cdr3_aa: CASSLTGDTEAFF
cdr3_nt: TGTGCCAGCAGCTTAACAGGGGATACTGAAGCTTTCTTT

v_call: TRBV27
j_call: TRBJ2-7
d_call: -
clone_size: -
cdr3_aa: CASSPAPGIGEQYF
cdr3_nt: TGTGCCAGCAGTCCTGCCCCAGGGATCGGCGAGCAGTACTTC

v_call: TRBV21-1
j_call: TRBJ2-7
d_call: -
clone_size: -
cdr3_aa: CASSKVRRETSYEQYF
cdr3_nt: TGTGCCAGCAGCAAAGTCAGGCGGGAGACATCCTACGAGCAGTACTTC

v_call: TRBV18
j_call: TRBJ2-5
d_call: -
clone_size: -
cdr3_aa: CASSPRGWVETQYF
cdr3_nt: TGTGCCAGCTCACCACGAGGATGGGTTGAGACCCAGTACTTC

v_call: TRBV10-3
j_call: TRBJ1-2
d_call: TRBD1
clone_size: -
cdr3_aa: CAISEDRGRGYTF
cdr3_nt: TGTGCCATCAGTGAGGACAGGGGAAGGGGCTACACCTTC

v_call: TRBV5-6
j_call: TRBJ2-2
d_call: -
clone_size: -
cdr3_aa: CASSKNRVAGELFF
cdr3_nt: TGTGCCAGCAGCAAAAACCGGGTCGCCGGGGAGCTGTTTTTT

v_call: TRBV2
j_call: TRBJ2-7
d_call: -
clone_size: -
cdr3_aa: CASRNRAGYEQYF
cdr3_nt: TGTGCCAGCAGGAACAGGGCAGGCTACGAGCAGTACTTC

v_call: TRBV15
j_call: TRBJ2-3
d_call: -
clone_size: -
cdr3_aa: CATSISGGLTDTQYF
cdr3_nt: TGTGCCACCAGCATTTCAGGGGGGCTTACAGATACGCAGTATTTT

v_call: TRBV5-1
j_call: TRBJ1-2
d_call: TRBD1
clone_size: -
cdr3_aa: CASSTGQGKVGGYTF
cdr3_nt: TGCGCCAGCAGCACGGGACAGGGGAAGGTCGGTGGCTACACCTTC

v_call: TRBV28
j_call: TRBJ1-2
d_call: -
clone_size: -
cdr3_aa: CASTLGAPNGYTF
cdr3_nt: TGTGCCAGCACCCTCGGTGCTCCGAATGGCTACACCTTC

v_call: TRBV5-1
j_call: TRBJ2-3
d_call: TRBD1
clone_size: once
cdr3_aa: CASSLVGQRTDTQYF
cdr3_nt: TGCGCCAGCAGCTTGGTGGGACAGCGCACAGATACGCAGTATTTT

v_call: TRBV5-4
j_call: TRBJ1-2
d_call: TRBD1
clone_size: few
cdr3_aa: CASSLDRDGYTF
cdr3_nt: TGTGCCAGCAGCCTTGACAGGGATGGCTACACCTTC

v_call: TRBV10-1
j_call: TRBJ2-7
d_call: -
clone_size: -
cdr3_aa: CASSAPFYF
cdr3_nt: TGCGCCAGCAGTGCTCCCTTTTACTTC

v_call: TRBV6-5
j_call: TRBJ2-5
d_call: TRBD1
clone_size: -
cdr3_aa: CASSYSDRGYQETQYF
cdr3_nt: TGTGCCAGCAGTTACTCGGACAGGGGGTACCAAGAGACCCAGTACTTC

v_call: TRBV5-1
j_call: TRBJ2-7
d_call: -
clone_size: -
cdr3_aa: CASSLERSSYEQYF
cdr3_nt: TGCGCCAGCAGCCTGGAGAGGAGCTCCTACGAGCAGTACTTC